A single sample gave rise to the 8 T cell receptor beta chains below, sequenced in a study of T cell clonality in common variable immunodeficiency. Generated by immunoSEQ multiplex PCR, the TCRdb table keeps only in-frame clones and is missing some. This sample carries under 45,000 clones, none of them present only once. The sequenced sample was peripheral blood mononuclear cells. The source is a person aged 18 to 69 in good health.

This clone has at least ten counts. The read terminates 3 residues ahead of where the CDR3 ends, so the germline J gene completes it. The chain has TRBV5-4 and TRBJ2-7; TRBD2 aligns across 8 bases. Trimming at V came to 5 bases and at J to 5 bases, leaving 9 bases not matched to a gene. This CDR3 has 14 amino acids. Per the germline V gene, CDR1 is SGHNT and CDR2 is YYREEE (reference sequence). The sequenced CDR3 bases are TGTGCCAGCAGTTTAGCGGGATCGGGGAACGAG. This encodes CASSLAGSGNE. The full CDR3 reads CASSLAGSGNEQYF.

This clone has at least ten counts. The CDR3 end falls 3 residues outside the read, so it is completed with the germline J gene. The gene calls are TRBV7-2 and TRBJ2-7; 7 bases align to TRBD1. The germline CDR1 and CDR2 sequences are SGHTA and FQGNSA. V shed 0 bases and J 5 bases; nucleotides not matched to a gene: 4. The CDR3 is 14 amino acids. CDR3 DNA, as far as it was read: TGTGCCAGCAGCTTAGCACAGGGGAAGAACGAG. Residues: CASSLAQGKNE. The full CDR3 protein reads CASSLAQGKNEQYF.

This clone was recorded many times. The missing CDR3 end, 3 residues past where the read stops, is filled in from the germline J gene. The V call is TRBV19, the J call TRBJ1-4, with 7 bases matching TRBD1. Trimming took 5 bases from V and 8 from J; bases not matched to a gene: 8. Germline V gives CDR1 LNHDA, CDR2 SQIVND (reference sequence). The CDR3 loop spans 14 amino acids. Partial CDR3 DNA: TGTGCCAGTAGTCTTGGGACAGCCCCCGAAAAA. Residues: CASSLGTAPEK. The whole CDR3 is CASSLGTAPEKLFF. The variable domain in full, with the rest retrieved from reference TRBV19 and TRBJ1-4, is DGGITQSPKYLFRKEGQNVTLSCEQNLNHDAMYWYRQDPGQGLRLIYYSQIVNDFQKGDIAEGYSVSREKKESFPLTVTSAQKNPTAFYLCASSLGTAPEKLFFGSGTQLSVL.

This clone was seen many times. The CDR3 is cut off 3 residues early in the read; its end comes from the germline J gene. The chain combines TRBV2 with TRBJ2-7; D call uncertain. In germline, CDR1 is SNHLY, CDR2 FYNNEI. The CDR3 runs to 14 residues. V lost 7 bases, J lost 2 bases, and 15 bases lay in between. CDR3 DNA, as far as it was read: TGTGCCAGCACCCTATCTTTGGTTACCTACGAG. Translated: CASTLSLVTYE. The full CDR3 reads CASTLSLVTYEQYF.

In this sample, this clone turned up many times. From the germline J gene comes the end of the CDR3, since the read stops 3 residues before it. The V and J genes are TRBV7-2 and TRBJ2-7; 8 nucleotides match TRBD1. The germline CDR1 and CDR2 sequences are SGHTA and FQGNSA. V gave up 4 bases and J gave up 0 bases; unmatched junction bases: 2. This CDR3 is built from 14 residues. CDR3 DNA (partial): TGTGCCAGCAGCTCGGACAGGGCCTCCTACGAG. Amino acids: CASSSDRASYE. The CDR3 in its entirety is CASSSDRASYEQYF.

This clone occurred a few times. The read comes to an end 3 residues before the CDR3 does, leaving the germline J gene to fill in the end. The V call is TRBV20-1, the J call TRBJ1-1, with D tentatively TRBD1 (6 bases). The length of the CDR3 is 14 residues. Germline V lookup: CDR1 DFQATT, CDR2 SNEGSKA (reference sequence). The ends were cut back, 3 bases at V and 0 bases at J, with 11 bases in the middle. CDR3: CSASQGQMNTEAFF. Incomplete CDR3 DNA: TGCAGTGCTAGCCAGGGGCAGATGAACACTGAA.

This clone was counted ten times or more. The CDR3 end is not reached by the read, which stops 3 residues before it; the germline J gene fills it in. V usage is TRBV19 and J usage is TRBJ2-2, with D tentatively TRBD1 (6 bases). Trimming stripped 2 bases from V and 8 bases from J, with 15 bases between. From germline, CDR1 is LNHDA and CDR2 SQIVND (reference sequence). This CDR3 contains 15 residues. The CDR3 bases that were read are TGTGCCAGTAGTATAACCGGACAGTCGATAGGGGAG. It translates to CASSITGQSIGE. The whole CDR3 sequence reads CASSITGQSIGELFF.

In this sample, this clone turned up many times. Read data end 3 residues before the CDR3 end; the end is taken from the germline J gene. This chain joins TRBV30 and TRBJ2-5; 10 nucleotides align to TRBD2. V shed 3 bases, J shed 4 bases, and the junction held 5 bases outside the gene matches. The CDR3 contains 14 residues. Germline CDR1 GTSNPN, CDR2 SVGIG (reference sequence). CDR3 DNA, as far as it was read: TGTGCCTGGAGAGCGGGGGGGCCACGAGAGACC. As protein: CAWRAGGPRET. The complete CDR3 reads CAWRAGGPRETQYF. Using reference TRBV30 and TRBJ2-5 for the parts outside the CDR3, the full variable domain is SQTIHQWPATLVQPVGSPLSLECTVEGTSNPNLYWYRQAAGRGLQLLFYSVGIGQISSEVPQNLSASRPQDRQFILSSKKLLLSDSGFYLCAWRAGGPRETQYFGPGTRLLVL.